The T cell receptor beta chain described here comes from a study of T cell changes during pregnancy in multiple sclerosis. CDR3 length equals 15 residues. V lost 6 bases and J lost 3, with 17 bases in between. Germline V gene sequence: CDR1 SGHAT, CDR2 FQNNGV. The table came from immunoSEQ multiplex PCR; TCRdb's copy has only in-frame clones and leaves some out. The profile covers about 93,000 clones, with less than 95% appearing a single time and about 0.91% taken by the ten largest. The sequences come from peripheral blood, collected before pregnancy. The receptor's source is a female donor with multiple sclerosis, enrolled in a pregnancy study. The chain joins TRBV11-2 to TRBJ2-5; D is perhaps TRBD2 (5 bases). This CDR3 reads CASSFVEDSEETQYF. CDR3 in DNA: TGTGCCAGCAGTTTCGTTGAGGACTCCGAAGAGACCCAGTACTTC. The variable domain in full, with the rest retrieved from reference TRBV11-2 and TRBJ2-5, is EAGVAQSPRYKIIEKRQSVAFWCNPISGHATLYWYQQILGQGPKLLIQFQNNGVVDDSQLPKDRFSAERLKGVDSTLKIQPAKLEDSAVYLCASSFVEDSEETQYFGPGTRLLVL.